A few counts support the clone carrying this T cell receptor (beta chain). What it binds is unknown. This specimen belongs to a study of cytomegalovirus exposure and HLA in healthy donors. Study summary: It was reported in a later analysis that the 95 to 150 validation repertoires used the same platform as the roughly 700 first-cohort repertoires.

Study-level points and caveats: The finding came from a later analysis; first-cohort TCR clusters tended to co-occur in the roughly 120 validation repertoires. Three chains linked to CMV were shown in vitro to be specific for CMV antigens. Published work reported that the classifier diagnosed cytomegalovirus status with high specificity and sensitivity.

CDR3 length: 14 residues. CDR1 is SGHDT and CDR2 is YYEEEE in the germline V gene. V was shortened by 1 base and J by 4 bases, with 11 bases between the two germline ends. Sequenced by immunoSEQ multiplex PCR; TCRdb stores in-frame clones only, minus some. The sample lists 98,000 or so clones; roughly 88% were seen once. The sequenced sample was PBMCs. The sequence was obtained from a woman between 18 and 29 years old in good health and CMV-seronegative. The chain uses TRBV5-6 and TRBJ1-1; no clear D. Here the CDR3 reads CASSLLPLGTEAFF. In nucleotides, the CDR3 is TGTGCCAGCAGCTTGCTCCCCCTCGGCACTGAAGCTTTCTTT. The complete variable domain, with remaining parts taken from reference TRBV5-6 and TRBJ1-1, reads DAGVTQSPTHLIKTRGQQVTLRCSPKSGHDTVSWYQQALGQGPQFIFQYYEEEERQRGNFPDRFSGHQFPNYSSELNVNALLLGDSALYLCASSLLPLGTEAFFGQGTRLTVV.